Following are 17 T cell receptor beta chains from one sample sequenced in a study of beta chain features in type 1 diabetes. Their antigens are not known. Points from the study as a whole: The study found moderately but significantly shorter TCRB CDR3s in all four CD4+ subsets of Type 1 diabetes patients.

Sequenced material consisted of expressed TCRB transcripts (all of the isolated RNA was reverse transcribed). The data were produced by immunoSEQ multiplex PCR, yet TCRdb's version contains in-frame clones alone and is incomplete. The profile covers roughly 290,000 clones, with 15% appearing a single time and 0.015% to 0.017% taken by the ten largest. The sample taken for sequencing was naive CD4+ T cells from blood. These receptors came from a man between 18 and 29 years old with type 1 diabetes.

V is TRBV7-8 and J is TRBJ1-2; D is undetermined. The CDR3 covers 15 residues. V lost 2 bases to trimming and J lost 2 bases, with 12 bases between them. Germline V lookup: CDR1 SGHVS, CDR2 FQNEAQ. CDR3 in DNA: TGTGCCAGCAGCTTATGGAGAGGGTCCAACTATGGCTACACCTTC. As protein: CASSLWRGSNYGYTF.

The sample holds a few counts of this clone. V and J are TRBV23-1 and TRBJ1-5; D is perhaps TRBD1 (6 bases). TRBV23-1 is identified as an open reading frame with a role that is uncertain. This CDR3 is built from 19 residues. Trimming shortened V by 0 bases and J by 0 bases, and 18 bases separated the two germline ends. CDR3 region: CASSQSPWTAHRSNQPQHF. The DNA of the CDR3 is TGCGCCAGCAGTCAATCGCCTTGGACAGCTCACCGTAGCAATCAGCCCCAGCATTTT.

The V call is TRBV28, the J call TRBJ2-4; maybe TRBD1 (6 bases). The CDR3 extends over 12 amino acids. The V end lost 4 bases, the J end lost 15 bases, and 16 bases lay between the germline ends. Germline CDR1 MDHEN, CDR2 SYDVKM. CDR3 sequence: CASSSGAHALYF. CDR3 in DNA: TGTGCCAGCAGTTCAGGGGCCCACGCCTTGTACTTC.

This clone showed up just a few times. V and J are TRBV28 and TRBJ2-5; possible D gene TRBD1, 5 bases. Germline V gene lookup returns CDR1 MDHEN and CDR2 SYDVKM. Trimming cost V 2 bases and J 4 bases, with 8 bases left between them. The CDR3 runs to 13 residues. CDR3 sequence reads: CASSLGHSETQYF. In DNA form, the CDR3 reads TGTGCCAGCAGTTTAGGACACTCAGAGACCCAGTACTTC.

This sequence joins TRBV7-9 and TRBJ1-6; TRBD1 matches 10 bases. The CDR3 runs to 16 residues. Trimming took 5 bases from V and 7 from J; bases not matched to a gene: 8. Germline loops: CDR1 SEHNR, CDR2 FQNEAQ (reference sequence). The CDR3 DNA is TGTGCCAGCAGCCCGTGGACAGGGGGACCCAATTCACCCCTCCACTTT. Translated: CASSPWTGGPNSPLHF.

This clone was seen only a few times. V is TRBV11-2 and J is TRBJ2-1; TRBD1 matches at 9 bases. The CDR3 contains 12 residues. V gave up 4 bases and J gave up 12 bases; unmatched junction bases: 4. The germline CDR1 and CDR2 sequences are SGHAT and FQNNGV. In DNA, the CDR3 is TGTGCCAGCAGCTCCCTGGGACAGGGGCAGTTCTTC. Amino acid sequence: CASSSLGQGQFF.

The rearrangement links TRBV28 to TRBJ1-1; tentatively, D is TRBD1 (5 bases). The germline V gene has CDR1 MDHEN and CDR2 SYDVKM. This CDR3 contains 12 residues. Trimming stripped 5 bases from V and 6 bases from J, with 10 bases between. DNA of the CDR3: TGTGCCAGCAGTACCGGGACTTCTGAAGCTTTCTTT. Amino acid sequence: CASSTGTSEAFF.

This clone is a singleton in its sample. This chain connects TRBV6-5 to TRBJ2-5, with D maybe TRBD2 (8 bases). Per the germline V gene, CDR1 is MNHEY and CDR2 is SVGAGI. The length of the CDR3 is 14 residues. With 6 bases removed from V and 12 bases from J, the gap between germline ends came to 23 bases. In DNA form, the CDR3 reads TGTGCCAGCAGATCTTCAGGGGGAGCGGGAGTTAAGTACTTC. This gives the protein CASRSSGGAGVKYF.

This clone showed up just a few times. This rearrangement joins TRBV15 to TRBJ1-5, with 9 bases identical to TRBD1. Looked up from germline, CDR1 is LNHNV and CDR2 is YYDKDF (reference sequence). The CDR3 runs to 15 residues. V gave up 3 bases and J gave up 6 bases; unmatched junction bases: 6. As DNA, the CDR3 is TGTGCCACCAGCAGCTGGGACAGGGAGGGTCAGCCCCAGCATTTT. Its protein is CATSSWDREGQPQHF.

This chain uses TRBV5-1 with TRBJ2-3, with D possibly matching TRBD1 (6 bases). Trimming took 7 bases from V and 2 from J, leaving 14 bases between them. Germline V gene lookup returns CDR1 SGHRS and CDR2 YFSETQ. The CDR3 extends over 14 amino acids. CDR3 amino acids: CASSTGSATDTQYF. As DNA, the CDR3 is TGCGCCAGCTCAACAGGGTCGGCCACAGATACGCAGTATTTT.

J is TRBJ2-7 and V is TRBV5-4; 9 nucleotides agree with TRBD1. Germline values: CDR1 SGHNT, CDR2 YYREEE (reference sequence). The CDR3 is 16 residues long. The V and J ends lost 4 bases and 2 bases, in that order; junction bases with no gene match: 10. CDR3 in DNA: TGTGCCAGCAGCCCTCCGAGACAGGGGGGAACCTACGAGCAGTACTTC. This sequence encodes CASSPPRQGGTYEQYF.

This chain links TRBV11-2 with TRBJ1-2, with 9 bases lining up with TRBD1. The CDR3 covers 16 residues. Per the germline V gene, CDR1 is SGHAT and CDR2 is FQNNGV. J lost 8 bases, V lost 5 bases, and 15 bases had no gene match. The CDR3 nucleotides read TGTGCCAGCAGCCCAAGAACGGGACAGGGAGATGTAGGCTACACCTTC. Translating gives CASSPRTGQGDVGYTF.

This rearrangement joins TRBV13 to TRBJ2-7; 8 bases map to TRBD2. The germline gives CDR1 PRHDT, CDR2 FYEKMQ (reference sequence). The CDR3 is 16 residues long. The ends lost 2 bases at V and 3 bases at J; junction bases unmatched: 9. The DNA for the CDR3 is TGTGCCAGCAGCTTATCGTGGCGGGAGGCCAGCTACGAGCAGTACTTC. Protein product: CASSLSWREASYEQYF. Variable domain in full (rest from reference TRBV13 and TRBJ2-7): AAGVIQSPRHLIKEKRETATLKCYPIPRHDTVYWYQQGPGQDPQFLISFYEKMQSDKGSIPDRFSAQQFSDYHSELNMSSLELGDSALYFCASSLSWREASYEQYFGPGTRLTVT.

This clone was seen a few times. This chain connects TRBV7-2 to TRBJ2-1; D remains unclear. CDR1 and CDR2 from the germline V gene are SGHTA and FQGNSA. CDR3 length equals 13 residues. Trimming removed 3 bases at V and 7 bases at J, with 10 bases between. The CDR3 sequence is CASSFPPPNEQFF. The CDR3, as DNA: TGTGCCAGCAGCTTTCCCCCTCCGAATGAGCAGTTCTTC.

This clone was found a few times. The rearrangement uses TRBV12-5 and TRBJ1-2, with a weak D call TRBD1 (5 bases). Germline V gene sequence: CDR1 LGHNT, CDR2 FRNRAP. CDR3 size: 13 residues. V shed 4 bases and J shed 6 bases, with 12 bases lying between them. CDR3 sequence reads: CASGSRQGNGYTF. CDR3 coding DNA: TGTGCTAGTGGTTCTAGGCAGGGAAATGGCTACACCTTC. Together with reference TRBV12-5 and TRBJ1-2, the CDR3 gives the full variable domain: DARVTQTPRHKVTEMGQEVTMRCQPILGHNTVFWYRQTMMQGLELLAYFRNRAPLDDSGMPKDRFSAEMPDATLATLKIQPSEPRDSAVYFCASGSRQGNGYTFGSGTRLTVV.

This clone was detected only a few times. The chain recombines TRBV4-3 with TRBJ2-7, with D perhaps matching TRBD1 (6 bases). This CDR3 has 19 amino acids. Per the germline V gene, CDR1 is LGHNA and CDR2 is YSLEER. V shed 0 bases and J shed 1 base, with 22 bases lying between them. The DNA of the CDR3 is TGCGCCAGCAGCCAAGATGTATCCGGGTTAGGGGGACCTTCCTACGAGCAGTACTTC. Protein sequence: CASSQDVSGLGGPSYEQYF.

This clone turned up a few times. The chain links TRBV29-1 to TRBJ2-4, with D perhaps TRBD1 (5 bases). Germline CDR1 SQVTM, CDR2 ANQGSEA. Trimming took 7 bases from V and 0 from J, leaving 16 bases between them. This CDR3 is built from 15 residues. CDR3 amino acids: CSARYRLLAKNIQYF. The CDR3 coding sequence is TGCAGCGCCCGTTACAGGCTTCTAGCCAAAAACATTCAGTACTTC.